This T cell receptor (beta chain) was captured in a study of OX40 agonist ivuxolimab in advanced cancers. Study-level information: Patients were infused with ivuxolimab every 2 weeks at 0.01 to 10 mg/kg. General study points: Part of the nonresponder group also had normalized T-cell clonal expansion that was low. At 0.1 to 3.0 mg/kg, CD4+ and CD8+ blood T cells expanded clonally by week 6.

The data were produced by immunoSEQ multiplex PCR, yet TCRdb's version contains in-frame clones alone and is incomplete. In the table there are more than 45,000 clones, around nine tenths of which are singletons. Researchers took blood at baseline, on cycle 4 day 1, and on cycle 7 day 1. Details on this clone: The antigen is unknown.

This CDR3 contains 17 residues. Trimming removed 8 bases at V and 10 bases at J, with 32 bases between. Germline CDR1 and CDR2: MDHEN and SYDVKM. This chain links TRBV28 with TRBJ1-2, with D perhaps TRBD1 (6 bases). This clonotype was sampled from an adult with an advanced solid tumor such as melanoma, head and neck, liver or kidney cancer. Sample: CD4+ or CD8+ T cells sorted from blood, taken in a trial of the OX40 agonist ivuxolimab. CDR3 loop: CASQPPKPGQSAADYTF. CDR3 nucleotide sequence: TGTGCCAGCCAACCACCGAAACCGGGACAAAGCGCTGCGGACTACACCTTC.